Listed below are T cell receptor beta chains from one sample, sequenced in a study of T cell responses to AZD1222 COVID-19 vaccine. TCRdb's copy holds only in-frame clones and misses some; the assay was immunoSEQ multiplex PCR. Seen here are around 70,000 clones, 70% to 90% observed once, and the top ten hold 1% to 1.5%. Sequenced here: peripheral blood, sampled 28 days after the second AZD1222 dose. These receptors came from an adult who received the AZD1222 COVID-19 vaccine. CDR3s include the opening cysteine and the closing phenylalanine or tryptophan. The order of the fields is clone size, CDR3 length, V gene, J gene, D gene, CDR3 DNA, CDR3 protein. A D gene is named only where the DNA matches it firmly. Some rows mark clone size as missing; the rest say once, few, many or name a class of expanded clone.

>.|15|TRBV5-6|TRBJ2-7|.
TGTGCCAGCAGCTTGGGGCCCACGGGGCGATACGAGCAGTACTTC
CASSLGPTGRYEQYF
>.|10|TRBV20-1|TRBJ1-1|.
TGCAGTGCCTTAGACAGTGAAGCTTTCTTT
CSALDSEAFF
>.|14|TRBV3-1/TRBV3-2|TRBJ1-1|.
TGTGCCAGCAGGCTACAGGGCCCGAACACTGAAGCTTTCTTT
CASRLQGPNTEAFF
>.|15|TRBV5-1|TRBJ1-2|.
TGCGCCAGCAGCTTGCAAGTTGGGGGTTACTATGGCTACACCTTC
CASSLQVGGYYGYTF
>.|16|TRBV7-9|TRBJ2-1|TRBD2
TGTGCCAGCAGCCGATCGACTAGCGGGAGTGGAGATGAGCAGTTCTTC
CASSRSTSGSGDEQFF
>.|14|TRBV24-1|TRBJ2-7|TRBD1
TGTGCCACCAGTGCGGGACAGGGACCTTACGAGCAGTACTTC
CATSAGQGPYEQYF
>.|10|TRBV5-8|TRBJ2-5|.
TGTGCCAGCAGCCCCTCAACCCAGTACTTC
CASSPSTQYF
>.|15|TRBV7-9|TRBJ1-4|.
TGTGCCAGCAGCTTAGGTGGCAGCTTAAATGAAAAACTGTTTTTT
CASSLGGSLNEKLFF
>.|16|TRBV27|TRBJ2-1|TRBD2
TGTGCCAGCAGTCCCGGGACTAGCGGGAGTCTAAGGGAGCAGTTCTTC
CASSPGTSGSLREQFF
>.|15|TRBV7-9|TRBJ1-6|TRBD1
TGTGCCAGCAGCCCACAGGGGTATACGAGCTCACCCCTCCACTTT
CASSPQGYTSSPLHF
>.|13|TRBV27|TRBJ1-2|.
TGTGCCAGCAGTTTATTCGGGGCCGGTGGCTACACCTTC
CASSLFGAGGYTF
>.|13|TRBV6-5|TRBJ1-1|TRBD1
TGTGCCAGCAGTAGGGACAGGGCCACTGAAGCTTTCTTT
CASSRDRATEAFF
>.|13|TRBV10-3|TRBJ2-7|TRBD2
TGTGCCATTAGCGGGCCCTCTTCCTACGAGCAGTACTTC
CAISGPSSYEQYF
>.|13|TRBV18|TRBJ2-7|TRBD2
TGTGCCAGCTCACCTAGCGGGAGTTACGAGCAGTACTTC
CASSPSGSYEQYF
>.|13|TRBV6-6|TRBJ2-2|.
TGTGCCAGCAGTTACGGGGTTGCCGGGGAGCTGTTTTTT
CASSYGVAGELFF
>few|13|TRBV27|TRBJ1-1|.
TGTGCCAGCAGTTTGAGGGTTAGCACTGAAGCTTTCTTT
CASSLRVSTEAFF
>.|14|TRBV5-6|TRBJ2-7|TRBD2
TGTGCCAGCAGGGAAGCGGGAGGGCCTGGTGAGCAGTACTTC
CASREAGGPGEQYF
>.|14|TRBV4-3|TRBJ1-2|.
TGCGCCAGCAGCCAGGAACGGACCGCGGGCGGCTACACCTTC
CASSQERTAGGYTF
>once|13|TRBV6-5|TRBJ1-2|TRBD1
TGTGCCAGCAGCCCAGGGGGCGCTTATGGCTACACCTTC
CASSPGGAYGYTF
>.|17|TRBV4-2|TRBJ2-5|TRBD2
TGTGCCAGCAGCCAAGGAGTAGCGGGAGGTCGAGAAGAGACCCAGTACTTC
CASSQGVAGGREETQYF
>.|17|TRBV11-2|TRBJ2-1|.
TGTGCCAGCAGCTTAGCCCCGACAATCTCCTTTTACAATGAGCAGTTCTTC
CASSLAPTISFYNEQFF
>.|13|TRBV7-7|TRBJ1-1|.
TGTGCTAGCAGCTTATCGGAGAACACTGAAGCTTTCTTT
CASSLSENTEAFF
>.|12|TRBV18|TRBJ2-7|.
TGTGCCAGCTCACCTACCTCCTACGAGCAGTACTTC
CASSPTSYEQYF
>.|15|TRBV18|TRBJ1-5|.
TGTGCCAGCTCACCATCTAGGGGGAGGAATCAGCCCCAGCATTTT
CASSPSRGRNQPQHF
>.|14|TRBV27|TRBJ1-2|.
TGTGCCAGCACCTCCCCCGGAGGAAGGGGTGGCTACACCTTC
CASTSPGGRGGYTF
>.|12|TRBV2|TRBJ1-2|TRBD1
TGTGCCAGCATGAGTCCGGGACAGAAGGACAACTTC
CASMSPGQKDNF
>.|12|TRBV6-6|TRBJ1-6|.
TGTGCCAGCAGTTACACCTCCGAACCCCTCCACTTT
CASSYTSEPLHF
>.|14|TRBV18|TRBJ1-5|.
TGTGCCAGCTCACCCGAGCCGCCGGGTCAGCCCCAGCATTTT
CASSPEPPGQPQHF
>.|15|TRBV5-5|TRBJ2-2|.
TGTGCCAGCAGCTTAGGCAGTGTAAGGACCGGGGAGCTGTTTTTT
CASSLGSVRTGELFF
>once|14|TRBV18|TRBJ2-1|.
TGTGCCAGCTCAGGGACAAGAGTGGTCAATGAGCAGTTCTTC
CASSGTRVVNEQFF
>.|16|TRBV15|TRBJ1-4|.
TGTGCCACCAGCAGAGGAAGGGGTCCCTTTCGAGAAAAACTGTTTTTT
CATSRGRGPFREKLFF
>.|14|TRBV10-3|TRBJ2-7|TRBD2
TGTGCCATCAGTGGGGGCGGGAGGGGGTACGAGCAGTACTTC
CAISGGGRGYEQYF
>.|15|TRBV4-2|TRBJ2-7|.
TGTGCCAGCAGCCAAGGGACCGGTCCCGCCTACGAGCAGTACTTC
CASSQGTGPAYEQYF
>.|15|TRBV5-1|TRBJ1-5|.
TGCGCCAGCAGCTTGGTGGCTGACTCCAATCAGCCCCAGCATTTT
CASSLVADSNQPQHF
>.|12|TRBV19|TRBJ1-2|.
TGTGCCAGTAGTATTGGGGAGGGTCGCTACACCTTC
CASSIGEGRYTF
>.|14|TRBV5-1|TRBJ1-6|.
TGCGCCAGCAGCTTGGCGGGGGTACAGGCACCCCTCCACTTT
CASSLAGVQAPLHF
>.|13|TRBV7-3|TRBJ2-5|.
TGTGCCAGCAGCCTGACTCGGGAAGGGACCCAGTACTTC
CASSLTREGTQYF
>.|14|TRBV19|TRBJ1-5|.
TGTGCCAGTAGTCCCAGGACAGACGATCAGCCCCAGCATTTT
CASSPRTDDQPQHF
>.|16|TRBV29-1|TRBJ2-6|.
TGCAGCGTTTGGACGGGATTAACCTCTGGGGCCAACGTCCTGACTTTC
CSVWTGLTSGANVLTF
>.|13|TRBV12-3/TRBV12-4|TRBJ1-5|.
TGTGCCAGCACCCCCCGGGGGGATCAGCCCCAGCATTTT
CASTPRGDQPQHF
>.|11|TRBV11-3|TRBJ2-5|TRBD1
TGTGCCAGCAAAGGGGGCGAGACCCAGTACTTC
CASKGGETQYF
>.|16|TRBV25-1|TRBJ2-1|TRBD1
TGTGCCAGCAGTGAATATCAGCAGGGGGCCAACAATGAGCAGTTCTTC
CASSEYQQGANNEQFF
>.|12|TRBV12-3/TRBV12-4|TRBJ1-1|TRBD1
TGTGCCAGCAGCCGTGACAGGGGTGAAGCTTTCTTT
CASSRDRGEAFF
>.|15|TRBV30|TRBJ2-7|TRBD1
TGTGCCTGGAGTGCTACCGGGACAGCCGGAGGCGAGCAGTACTTC
CAWSATGTAGGEQYF
>once|14|TRBV18|TRBJ2-2|.
TGTGCCAGCTCACCCCGACAAAGCACCGGGGAGCTGTTTTTT
CASSPRQSTGELFF
>.|14|TRBV19|TRBJ1-5|.
TGTGCCAGTAGTATGAGGGCTAGGGGTCAGCCCCAGCATTTT
CASSMRARGQPQHF
>.|14|TRBV5-5|TRBJ2-7|.
TGTGCCAGCAGCTTGGTTACTAACTTCTACGAGCAGTACTTC
CASSLVTNFYEQYF
>.|14|TRBV11-3|TRBJ2-1|.
TGTGCCAGCAGCCCCGGGGGTTCCTACAATGAGCAGTTCTTC
CASSPGGSYNEQFF
>.|14|TRBV5-4|TRBJ1-3|.
TGTGCCAGCAGCTTGGGACAGCCCGGTGACACCATATATTTT
CASSLGQPGDTIYF
>.|15|TRBV9|TRBJ1-1|.
TGTGCCAGCAGCGTAGATGAGGTCATGAACACTGAAGCTTTCTTT
CASSVDEVMNTEAFF
>.|17|TRBV4-1|TRBJ2-6|TRBD2
TGCGCCAGCAGCCCGCGGCGGGGGGCCACTGGGGCCAACGTCCTGACTTTC
CASSPRRGATGANVLTF
>.|13|TRBV30|TRBJ1-1|TRBD1
TGTGCCTGGAAGGGGACAGGGCGCGCTGAAGCTTTCTTT
CAWKGTGRAEAFF
>.|14|TRBV18|TRBJ1-1|.
TGTGCCAGCTCACCAGTTGGAGGGTCCACTGAAGCTTTCTTT
CASSPVGGSTEAFF
>.|12|TRBV6-5|TRBJ2-3|.
TGTGCCAGCAGTTCGAGCACAGATACGCAGTATTTT
CASSSSTDTQYF
>.|10|TRBV20-1|TRBJ1-2|.
TGCAGTCCGGACAGTTATGGCTACACCTTC
CSPDSYGYTF
>.|15|TRBV5-1|TRBJ2-2|.
TGCGCCAGCAGTCCGTGGTGGGAAAACACCGGGGAGCTGTTTTTT
CASSPWWENTGELFF
>.|15|TRBV7-2|TRBJ2-7|.
TGTGCCAGCAGCTCCATGGGGTTTAGCTCCTACGAGCAGTACTTC
CASSSMGFSSYEQYF
>.|21|TRBV19|TRBJ2-7|TRBD2
TGTGCCAGTATCTACTCGATACCCCTTCGACTAGCGGGAGAGCTGAGGGGCGAGCAGTACTTC
CASIYSIPLRLAGELRGEQYF
>.|13|TRBV10-3|TRBJ1-1|.
TGTGCCATCCTTGGCGGGACCGCCACTGAAGCTTTCTTT
CAILGGTATEAFF